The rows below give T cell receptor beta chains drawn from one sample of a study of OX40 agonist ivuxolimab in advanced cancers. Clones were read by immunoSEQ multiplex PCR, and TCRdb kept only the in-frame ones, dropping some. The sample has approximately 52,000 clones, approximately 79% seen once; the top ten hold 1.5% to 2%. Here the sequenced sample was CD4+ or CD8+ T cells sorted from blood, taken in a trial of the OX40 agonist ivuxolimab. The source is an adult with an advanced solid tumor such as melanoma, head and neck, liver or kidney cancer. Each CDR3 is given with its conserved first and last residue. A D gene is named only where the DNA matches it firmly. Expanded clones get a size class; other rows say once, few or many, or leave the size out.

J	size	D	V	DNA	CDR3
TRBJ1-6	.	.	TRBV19	TGTGCCAGCCAGGGGCCATATTCACCCCTCCACTTT	CASQGPYSPLHF
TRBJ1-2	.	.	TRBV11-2	TGTGCCAGCAGCTTGGGGAGGGACGGCTACACCTTC	CASSLGRDGYTF
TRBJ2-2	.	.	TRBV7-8	TGTGCCAGCAGCTTCTGGGGGGCAAACACCGGGGAGCTGTTTTTT	CASSFWGANTGELFF
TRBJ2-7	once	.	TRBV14	TGTGCCAGCAGCCACCCGGAGGGAAGACAGTACTTC	CASSHPEGRQYF
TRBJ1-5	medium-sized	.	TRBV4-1	TGCGCCAGCAGCCAAGACCCAGAACAGCCCCAGCATTTT	CASSQDPEQPQHF
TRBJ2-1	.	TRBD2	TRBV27	TGTGCCAGCAGTATTCCGACTAGCGGGGATCTCGGAGAGCAGTTCTTC	CASSIPTSGDLGEQFF
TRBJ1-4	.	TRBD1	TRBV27	TGTGCCAGCAGAAACAGGGGGCGAGAGAATGAAAAACTGTTTTTT	CASRNRGRENEKLFF
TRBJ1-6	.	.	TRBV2	TGTGCCAGCAGTCCGCACTCACAGACGCACCTCCACTTT	CASSPHSQTHLHF
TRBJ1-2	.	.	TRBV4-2	TGTGCCAGCAGCCAAGAGTGGAGGGTACCTGGCTACACCTTC	CASSQEWRVPGYTF
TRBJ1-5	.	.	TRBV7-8	TGTGCCAGCAGCTTAGAGGGTAAGAGGAATCAGCCCCAGCATTTT	CASSLEGKRNQPQHF
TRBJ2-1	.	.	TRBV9	TGTGCCAGCAGCGTAGAGCTGGCGGATGAGCAGTTCTTC	CASSVELADEQFF
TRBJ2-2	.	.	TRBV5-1	TGCGCCAGCTCCCGGGCCCCCCCAGGCGGGGAGCTGTTTTTT	CASSRAPPGGELFF
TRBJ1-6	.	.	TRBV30	TGTGCCTTACAGAGTTCCTATAATTCACCCCTCCACTTT	CALQSSYNSPLHF
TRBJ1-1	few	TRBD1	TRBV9	TGTGCCAGCAGCGTAGAACGGGACAGTGGTGAAGCTTTCTTT	CASSVERDSGEAFF
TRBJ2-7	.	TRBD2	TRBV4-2	TGTGCCAGCAGCCAAGTCCAGAGTGGACTAGCGGGAGCCGAGCAGTACTTC	CASSQVQSGLAGAEQYF
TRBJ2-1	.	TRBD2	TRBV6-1	TGTGCCAGCAGTGCTCTGTCTCTAGCGGGTGCCCCGGGGGAGCAGTTCTTC	CASSALSLAGAPGEQFF
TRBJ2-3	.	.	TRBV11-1	TGTGCCAGCAGCCCCCCCGGTGGACTTTCCGATACGCAGTATTTT	CASSPPGGLSDTQYF
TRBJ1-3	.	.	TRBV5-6	TGTGCCAGCAGCTTGGGTCCTGGAAACACCATATATTTT	CASSLGPGNTIYF
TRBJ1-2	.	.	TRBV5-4	TGTGCCAGCAGGCCAGGAGGTGGGGACTATGGCTACACCTTC	CASRPGGGDYGYTF